Below are 7 T cell receptor beta chains sequenced from a single sample in a study of vaccination effects on CD4 cells after COVID-19. Data came from immunoSEQ multiplex PCR; TCRdb stores just in-frame clones and leaves some out. The table includes roughly 63,000 clones, around three quarters detected once. Using viral peptide pools, the ViraFEST assay grew out antigen-specific CD4+ T cells prior to sequencing. It was after more than 8 days of culture that CD4+ T cells were isolated. Previously uninfected by SARS-CoV-2, the vaccine recipients also showed negative nucleocapsid antibodies. These receptors have no known antigen. Sequenced material: CD4+ T cells from PBMCs cultured with HCoV-OC43 spike peptides, taken before COVID-19 vaccination. Documented subset: HCoV-OC43 spike overlapping peptide pool stimulation. Receptors originate from a human donor who received a COVID-19 vaccine.

The rearrangement joins TRBV7-2 to TRBJ2-5; 9 bases match TRBD2. CDR1 is SGHTA and CDR2 is FQGNSA in the germline V gene. This CDR3 contains 16 residues. The V gene end was trimmed by 1 base and the J gene end by 4 bases; junction bases not matched to a gene: 7. In DNA, the CDR3 is TGTGCCAGCAGCTTAGTCCGGCGGGGGGGCCGAGAGACCCAGTACTTC. Its translation: CASSLVRRGGRETQYF.

The rearrangement joins TRBV19 to TRBJ1-2; D is unclear. Germline CDR1 is LNHDA and CDR2 is SQIVND (reference sequence). Trimming removed 10 bases at V and 2 bases at J, with 11 bases between. The CDR3 is 12 residues long. CDR3 region: CATKAGNYGYTF. The CDR3 DNA reads TGTGCCACTAAGGCCGGGAACTATGGCTACACCTTC. Full variable domain (outside the CDR3, taken from reference TRBV19 and TRBJ1-2): DGGITQSPKYLFRKEGQNVTLSCEQNLNHDAMYWYRQDPGQGLRLIYYSQIVNDFQKGDIAEGYSVSREKKESFPLTVTSAQKNPTAFYLCATKAGNYGYTFGSGTRLTVV.

The V gene is TRBV30, the J gene TRBJ2-3; tentatively, D is TRBD2 (7 bases). CDR1 GTSNPN and CDR2 SVGIG come from the germline V gene (reference sequence). V was cut by 2 bases and J by 4 bases, with 16 bases left in between. The CDR3 is 15 residues long. The DNA of the CDR3 is TGTGCCTGGAGTATTCACGGGGGGCGGGCAGATACGCAGTATTTT. This gives the protein CAWSIHGGRADTQYF.

This chain connects TRBV30 to TRBJ2-2; 10 bases are shared with TRBD2. The CDR3 extends over 15 amino acids. CDR1 is GTSNPN, CDR2 SVGIG, per germline (reference sequence). Trimming cost V 3 bases and J 5 bases; bases outside gene matches: 6. The CDR3 nucleotides read TGTGCCTGGAGCGATAGCGGGGGGTATACCGGGGAGCTGTTTTTT. This gives the protein CAWSDSGGYTGELFF.

Notes on this clone: Other DNA sequences in this specimen translate into the identical CDR3. This chain uses TRBV5-1 with TRBJ2-3; D unresolved. Looked up from germline, CDR1 is SGHRS and CDR2 is YFSETQ. The CDR3 has 12 residues. Trimming stripped 0 bases from V and 6 bases from J, with 5 bases between. The CDR3 reads CASSLVTDTQYF. CDR3 DNA: TGCGCCAGCAGCTTGGTGACCGATACGCAGTATTTT.

This clone was observed once. The J gene is TRBJ1-6, the V gene TRBV4-3; no clear D. There are 13 residues in the CDR3. Trimming removed 2 bases from V and 10 bases from J, with 9 bases in between. The germline V gene has CDR1 LGHNA and CDR2 YSLEER. DNA of the CDR3: TGCGCCAGCAGCCAAAGAGATGGGTCACCCCTCCACTTT. Protein sequence: CASSQRDGSPLHF.

The chain has TRBV7-4 and TRBJ1-3, with D unresolved. Germline assignment: CDR1 SGHVT and CDR2 SQSDAQ. This CDR3 is 18 amino acids long. Trimming pared 1 base from V and 0 bases from J, leaving 16 bases between. The CDR3 bases are TGTGCCAGCAGCTTAGTTTCTGCAGGCCCAAGCTCTGGAAACACCATATATTTT. Translation: CASSLVSAGPSSGNTIYF.